The rows below give T cell receptor beta chains drawn from one sample of a study of control samples from healthy donors and cancer patients. Generated by immunoSEQ multiplex PCR, the TCRdb table keeps only in-frame clones and is missing some. The sample carries 75,000 to 90,000 clones, 89% recorded once. The specimen was PBMCs. These receptor sequences come from a woman between 50 and 59 years old with colorectal cancer. Each CDR3 is given with its conserved first and last residue. The D gene is left open where the match is weak. Expanded clones get a size class; other rows say once, few or many, or leave the size out.

TRBV27,once,TRBJ2-2,-,CASSLYEGNTGELFF,TGTGCCAGCAGTTTATACGAGGGCAACACCGGGGAGCTGTTTTTT
TRBV7-9,-,TRBJ2-3,TRBD2,CASSLATSGGADTQYF,TGTGCCAGCAGCTTAGCGACTAGCGGGGGGGCAGATACGCAGTATTTT
TRBV19,once,TRBJ1-5,-,CASSIDADSNQPQHF,TGTGCCAGTAGTATAGACGCAGATAGCAATCAGCCCCAGCATTTT
TRBV19,few,TRBJ1-5,TRBD1,CASSRDRYQPQHF,TGTGCCAGTAGCCGGGACAGGTATCAGCCCCAGCATTTT
TRBV19,-,TRBJ2-3,TRBD1,CASSQGQGGTDTQYF,TGTGCCAGTAGTCAAGGACAGGGCGGCACAGATACGCAGTATTTT
TRBV25-1,-,TRBJ1-1,TRBD1,CASMGQGRLNTEAFF,TGTGCCAGCATGGGACAGGGTCGACTGAACACTGAAGCTTTCTTT
TRBV7-9,-,TRBJ2-2,TRBD1,CASSIQGVFGELFF,TGTGCCAGCAGCATCCAGGGGGTCTTCGGGGAGCTGTTTTTT
TRBV6-2/TRBV6-3,-,TRBJ1-5,TRBD1,CASSLGTGNQPQHF,TGTGCCAGCAGCCTAGGGACAGGCAATCAGCCCCAGCATTTT
TRBV6-5,few,TRBJ1-2,TRBD1,CASSPGTAVGYGYTF,TGTGCCAGCAGCCCGGGGACAGCCGTAGGCTATGGCTACACCTTC
TRBV28,once,TRBJ1-1,-,CASSLAYTEAFF,TGTGCCAGCAGTTTAGCCTACACTGAAGCTTTCTTT
TRBV7-2,-,TRBJ1-5,-,CASSLSQYSNQPQHF,TGTGCCAGCAGCTTAAGTCAGTATAGCAATCAGCCCCAGCATTTT
TRBV19,-,TRBJ1-5,-,CASNHRDQPQHF,TGTGCCAGTAATCACAGGGACCAGCCCCAGCATTTT
TRBV5-6,-,TRBJ2-1,-,CASGWQGTLELEFF,TGTGCCAGCGGATGGCAGGGCACCCTGGAACTTGAGTTCTTC